Listed below are T cell receptor beta chains from one sample, sequenced in a study of HIV-infected patients and healthy controls. TCRdb processed the 5' RACE reads anew with MiXCR; each CDR3 protein has one entry. Among more than 15,000 distinct CDR3 sequences, around 5.5% were seen once, and the ten largest hold 1.9%. Sample: blood. These receptors originate from an adult in good health. Each CDR3 is given with its conserved first and last residue. The D gene is left open where the match is weak. Clone size is given for some rows only: seen once, a few or many times, or a class if the clone is expanded.

>TRBV6-6|16|TRBJ2-3|many|.
TGTGCCAGCAGTTACTCGAGAGGGGCGATTGCAGATACGCAGTATTTT
CASSYSRGAIADTQYF
>TRBV7-6|12|TRBJ2-2|many|.
TGTGCCAGCAACACCTACACCGGGGAGCTGTTTTTT
CASNTYTGELFF
>TRBV28|15|TRBJ2-3|many|TRBD1
TGTGCCAGCAGTCCCGGGGACAGGAGAAGAGATACGCAGTATTTT
CASSPGDRRRDTQYF
>TRBV5-4|12|TRBJ1-2|many|.
TGTGCCAGCAGCCCAGGGATTTGGGGCTACACCTTC
CASSPGIWGYTF
>TRBV5-4|17|TRBJ2-1|many|TRBD2
TGTGCCAGCAGCTCCTCCCATAGGCGGGGGGCCTACAATGAGCAGTTCTTC
CASSSSHRRGAYNEQFF
>TRBV7-3|15|TRBJ2-7|.|.
TGTGCCAGCAGCCCGATCGGGGGTCTTGCCAACGAGCAGTACTTC
CASSPIGGLANEQYF
>TRBV20-1|15|TRBJ2-7|many|.
TGCAGTGCTAGAGATCCATCGGGTGACTCCTACGAGCAGTACTTC
CSARDPSGDSYEQYF
>TRBV18|16|TRBJ1-1|medium-sized|.
TGTGCCAGCTCACCACCGGTAGGACAACTGAACACTGAAGCTTTCTTT
CASSPPVGQLNTEAFF
>TRBV25-1|14|TRBJ1-4|many|.
TGTGCCAGCAGTCTCGGGGGGTCGGTTGAAAAACTGTTTTTT
CASSLGGSVEKLFF
>TRBV5-4|15|TRBJ2-5|many|TRBD2
TGTGCCAGCAGCTTGGCACTAGCGGCCCAAGAGACCCAGTACTTC
CASSLALAAQETQYF
>TRBV7-9|17|TRBJ2-6|many|.
TGTGCCAGCAGCCGATACACTAGGGCGCCCGGGGCCAACGTCCTGACTTTC
CASSRYTRAPGANVLTF
>TRBV9|15|TRBJ2-5|medium-sized|TRBD2
TGTGCCAGCAGCGGACCCCTAGCGGGGGAGGTGACCCAGTACTTC
CASSGPLAGEVTQYF
>TRBV29-1|12|TRBJ2-3|medium-sized|.
TGCAGCGTTGAAGAAGGCCCAGATACGCAGTATTTT
CSVEEGPDTQYF
>TRBV12-3/TRBV12-4|15|TRBJ2-7|.|TRBD1
TGTGCCAGCAGTTTCGCCAGGGGGCTATCCTACGAGCAGTACTTC
CASSFARGLSYEQYF
>TRBV19|11|TRBJ1-5|many|.
TGTGCCAGTGGAACCCCACGACCCCAGCATTTT
CASGTPRPQHF
>TRBV4-1|15|TRBJ2-1|many|TRBD2
TGCGCCAGCAGCCCATTAGGCGGGAGGGTCGATAAGCAGTTCTTC
CASSPLGGRVDKQFF
>TRBV6-6|14|TRBJ1-5|many|TRBD1
TGTGCCAGCGAGGACAGGGGAGGTGATCAGCCCCAGCATTTT
CASEDRGGDQPQHF
>TRBV20-1|15|TRBJ1-1|many|.
TGCAGTGCTCATCCGCCCAGGGGACTAAACACTGAAGCTTTCTTT
CSAHPPRGLNTEAFF
>TRBV10-3|15|TRBJ2-3|many|TRBD1
TGTGCCATCAGACAGGGGGCCGGGGGCACAGATACGCAGTATTTT
CAIRQGAGGTDTQYF
>TRBV30|13|TRBJ2-1|medium-sized|TRBD1
TGTGCCTGGCAGGACAGGACCTACAATGAGCAGTTCTTC
CAWQDRTYNEQFF
>TRBV14|21|TRBJ1-1|few|TRBD1
TGTGCCAGCAGCCAAGTAGGTTTAGCGAGCGACAGGGGGCGAGTGGGCGCTGAAGCTTTCTTT
CASSQVGLASDRGRVGAEAFF
>TRBV7-2|16|TRBJ2-5|.|TRBD2
TGTGCCAGCAGCTTATCCCTAGCGGGCATCCGAGAGACCCAGTACTTC
CASSLSLAGIRETQYF
>TRBV25-1|16|TRBJ2-7|many|TRBD1
TGTGCCAGCAGCCACGCCTCGGGACAGGGTATCTACGAGCAGTACTTC
CASSHASGQGIYEQYF
>TRBV20-1|14|TRBJ1-1|medium-sized|.
TGCAGTGCCATGAAGGGACATCTGAACACTGAAGCTTTCTTT
CSAMKGHLNTEAFF